Below are 31 T cell receptor beta chains sequenced from a single sample in a study of cytomegalovirus exposure and HLA in healthy donors. Vbeta (60) and Jbeta (13) primers were used in the PCR. Assay used: immunoSEQ multiplex PCR; TCRdb lists only in-frame clones, some missing. The table shows about 170,000 clones, with more than 80% occurring only once. Material for sequencing was PBMCs. The receptors originated from a woman aged 18-35 years in good health and CMV-seronegative.

This chain connects TRBV28 to TRBJ2-7, with 11 bases aligning to TRBD1. CDR1 and CDR2 from the germline V gene are MDHEN and SYDVKM. Trimming removed 4 bases from V and 6 bases from J; junction bases left unmatched: 11. The CDR3 extends over 16 amino acids. This chain's CDR3 is CASSSPSGQGVREQYF. CDR3 DNA: TGTGCCAGCAGTTCACCTTCGGGACAGGGGGTACGCGAGCAGTACTTC.

This chain joins TRBV2 and TRBJ2-2; TRBD2 agrees at 9 bases. Germline values: CDR1 SNHLY, CDR2 FYNNEI. The V and J ends lost 7 bases and 4 bases, in that order; junction bases with no gene match: 7. This CDR3 contains 15 residues. CDR3 coding DNA: TGTGCCAGCAAGCGGCGGGAGGGCCCCACCGGGGAGCTGTTTTTT. Translated, it gives CASKRREGPTGELFF.

The V call is TRBV5-1, the J call TRBJ1-1, with D possibly being TRBD1 (5 bases). V was shortened by 5 bases and J by 1 base, with 12 bases between the two germline ends. Looked up from germline, CDR1 is SGHRS and CDR2 is YFSETQ. CDR3 length equals 14 residues. The CDR3 is CASRPQGSNTEAFF. As DNA, the CDR3 is TGCGCCAGCAGGCCGCAGGGCTCGAACACTGAAGCTTTCTTT.

The chain employs TRBV11-2 and TRBJ1-5; 9 bases line up with TRBD1. Trimming took 5 bases from V and 4 from J; bases not matched to a gene: 6. The germline V gene encodes CDR1 SGHAT and CDR2 FQNNGV. This CDR3 is built from 15 residues. CDR3 nucleotides: TGTGCCAGCAGCGACCCGGGACAGGGAAATCAGCCCCAGCATTTT. It translates to CASSDPGQGNQPQHF.

The rearrangement uses TRBV28 and TRBJ2-7; a weak D match, TRBD1 (5 bases). This CDR3 region has 12 residues. V gave up 6 bases and J gave up 4 bases, with 10 bases separating them. CDR1 is MDHEN, CDR2 SYDVKM, per germline. The CDR3 sequence is CASSLTEYEQYF. The CDR3 DNA follows: TGTGCCAGCAGCCTGACAGAATACGAGCAGTACTTC. Full variable domain (remainder filled in from reference TRBV28 and TRBJ2-7): DVKVTQSSRYLVKRTGEKVFLECVQDMDHENMFWYRQDPGLGLRLIYFSYDVKMKEKGDIPEGYSVSREKKERFSLILESASTNQTSMYLCASSLTEYEQYFGPGTRLTVT.

This chain joins TRBV5-5 and TRBJ1-4; D is ambiguous. Germline V gene lookup returns CDR1 SGHKS and CDR2 YYEKEE (reference sequence). Trimming cost V 2 bases and J 4 bases, with 6 bases left between them. This CDR3 is 13 amino acids long. In DNA, the CDR3 is TGTGCCAGCAGCTTTTACAGTAATGAAAAACTGTTTTTT. It yields the protein CASSFYSNEKLFF.

The J gene is TRBJ1-1, the V gene TRBV28; tentatively, D is TRBD1 (6 bases). Trimming stripped 7 bases from V and 7 bases from J, with 13 bases between. This CDR3 region has 12 residues. CDR1 is MDHEN, CDR2 SYDVKM, per germline. The CDR3 spells CASTRGGFEAFF. CDR3 bases: TGTGCCAGCACTAGAGGGGGTTTTGAAGCTTTCTTT. The full variable domain, in which reference TRBV28 and TRBJ1-1 provide the parts outside the CDR3, is DVKVTQSSRYLVKRTGEKVFLECVQDMDHENMFWYRQDPGLGLRLIYFSYDVKMKEKGDIPEGYSVSREKKERFSLILESASTNQTSMYLCASTRGGFEAFFGQGTRLTVV.

The chain is built from TRBV6-5 and TRBJ2-3; maybe TRBD2 (5 bases). V lost 6 bases to trimming and J lost 0 bases, with 13 bases between them. Germline V lookup: CDR1 MNHEY, CDR2 SVGAGI. The CDR3 spans 15 residues. In DNA form, the CDR3 reads TGTGCCAGCAGCCCCTTTCGGACTAGCACAGATACGCAGTATTTT. Residues: CASSPFRTSTDTQYF.

This clone was observed a few times. V gene TRBV6-5 combines with J gene TRBJ2-3, with D possibly matching TRBD2 (5 bases). In germline, CDR1 is MNHEY, CDR2 SVGAGI. This CDR3 spans 15 amino acids. V gave up 6 bases and J gave up 3 bases, with 16 bases separating them. The CDR3 reads CASRVTRLETDTQYF. CDR3 sequence (DNA): TGTGCCAGCAGAGTTACTAGATTGGAGACAGATACGCAGTATTTT.

In its sample, this clone was seen once. CDR3 nucleotides: TGTGCCAGTAGCACCGGGACTAGCGGCGTTCGAGCCAATGAGCAGTTCTTC. This codes for CASSTGTSGVRANEQFF. The rearrangement joins TRBV19 to TRBJ2-1; TRBD2 matches 11 bases. CDR1 and CDR2 from the germline V gene are LNHDA and SQIVND (reference sequence). The CDR3 loop spans 17 amino acids. V was pared by 6 bases and J by 6 bases, with 13 bases of the junction left unmatched.

The chain couples TRBV6-5 to TRBJ2-1; a weak D match, TRBD2 (7 bases). Per germline, CDR1 MNHEY and CDR2 SVGAGI. CDR3 size: 16 residues. V was cut by 2 bases and J by 6 bases, with 17 bases left in between. The CDR3 sequence is CASSYQAGAAGNEQFF. DNA of the CDR3: TGTGCCAGCAGTTACCAGGCGGGGGCTGCCGGCAATGAGCAGTTCTTC.

The CDR3 DNA follows: TGTGCCAGCAGCTTAGGCAGGAGGTTCTCCTACGAGCAGTACTTC. It encodes CASSLGRRFSYEQYF. The chain is built from TRBV11-2 and TRBJ2-7, with D possibly being TRBD2 (5 bases). The V and J ends lost 1 base and 0 bases respectively, with 10 bases between them. The CDR3 covers 15 residues. Germline CDR1 is SGHAT and CDR2 is FQNNGV.

The CDR3 is CASSYIRPNYGYTF. CDR3 coding DNA: TGTGCCAGCAGCTACATCAGGCCTAACTATGGCTACACCTTC. The chain links TRBV7-9 to TRBJ1-2; D remains ambiguous. The CDR3 spans 14 residues. Trimming took 4 bases from V and 0 from J, leaving 9 bases between them. Germline-derived CDR1 and CDR2 are SEHNR and FQNEAQ (reference sequence).

This clone came up once. The chain has TRBV14 and TRBJ2-7; 9 positions agree with TRBD2. The germline CDR1 and CDR2 sequences are SGHDN and FVKESK. Trimming at V came to 0 bases and at J to 6 bases, leaving 6 bases not matched to a gene. The CDR3 loop spans 15 amino acids. The CDR3 nucleotides are TGTGCCAGCAGCCAAGATTTAGCGGGAGCGCGCGAGCAGTACTTC. Translation gives CASSQDLAGAREQYF.

The genes are TRBV2 and TRBJ2-7; TRBD2 matches 7 bases. The CDR3 covers 12 residues. Looked up from germline, CDR1 is SNHLY and CDR2 is FYNNEI. With V trimmed by 11 bases and J by 0 bases, 4 bases remained unmatched. The CDR3 DNA is TGTGCCGGCGGGAGAAGCTCCTACGAGCAGTACTTC. Its protein product is CAGGRSSYEQYF.

This clone was observed a single time. V usage is TRBV2 and J usage is TRBJ2-7; maybe TRBD2 (6 bases). The CDR3 runs to 13 residues. Trimming removed 5 bases at V and 0 bases at J, with 8 bases between. Germline CDR1 SNHLY, CDR2 FYNNEI. CDR3 protein: CASSMGGSYEQYF. Written as DNA, the CDR3 is TGTGCCAGCAGTATGGGGGGCTCCTACGAGCAGTACTTC.

This chain links TRBV6-4 with TRBJ2-3; 10 bases line up with TRBD2. This CDR3 is 15 amino acids long. J was trimmed by 3 bases and V by 3 bases; bases with no gene match: 3. Looked up from germline, CDR1 is MRHNA and CDR2 is SNTAGT. The CDR3 loop is CASSEETSGTDTQYF. In DNA, the CDR3 is TGTGCCAGCAGTGAGGAGACTAGCGGGACAGATACGCAGTATTTT.

The chain recombines TRBV19 with TRBJ2-7; 8 bases are a match to TRBD1. The germline CDR1 and CDR2 sequences are LNHDA and SQIVND (reference sequence). V lost 5 bases and J lost 6; bases outside the gene matches: 6. This CDR3 has 13 residues. The CDR3 DNA reads TGTGCCAGTAGTGTGCAGGGGGCTTCCGAGCAGTACTTC. It encodes CASSVQGASEQYF.

The rearrangement uses TRBV15 and TRBJ1-5, with TRBD1 matching 8 bases. CDR1 and CDR2 (germline): LNHNV, YYDKDF (reference sequence). The CDR3 is made up of 15 amino acids. V shed 5 bases and J 6 bases; nucleotides not matched to a gene: 9. CDR3 DNA: TGTGCCACCAGCTTAGGACAGGGAAGGGGTCAGCCCCAGCATTTT. Its protein is CATSLGQGRGQPQHF.

The chain links TRBV4-1 to TRBJ2-1; TRBD2 matches at 7 bases. Trimming took 8 bases from V and 7 from J; bases not matched to a gene: 14. The V gene's germline CDR1 is MGHRA and CDR2 YSYEKL. The CDR3 sequence is 15 residues long. This CDR3 reads CASGPMGTTRNEQFF. Here the CDR3 DNA reads TGCGCCAGCGGGCCGATGGGGACTACCCGGAATGAGCAGTTCTTC.

The chain joins TRBV19 to TRBJ2-2, with 8 bases matching TRBD1. This CDR3 has 18 residues. The germline V gene has CDR1 LNHDA and CDR2 SQIVND (reference sequence). J lost 4 bases, V lost 6 bases, and 16 bases had no gene match. The CDR3, as DNA: TGTGCCAGTAGCCGAAAAGCCATACAGGGGGGAGGCACCGGGGAGCTGTTTTTT. It yields the protein CASSRKAIQGGGTGELFF.

This clone was detected only once. The rearrangement uses TRBV6-6 and TRBJ2-1; D is unclear. Trimming left V 7 bases short and J 2 bases short, with 9 bases between. From germline, CDR1 is MNHNY and CDR2 SVGAGI (reference sequence). This CDR3 spans 13 amino acids. The CDR3 loop reads CASTQLTYNEQFF. CDR3 DNA sequence: TGTGCCAGCACCCAACTTACCTACAATGAGCAGTTCTTC.

The chain combines TRBV4-2 with TRBJ1-1, with 7 positions matching TRBD1. V was clipped by 2 bases and J by 0 bases; unmatched bases: 6. CDR1 is LGHNA and CDR2 is YNFKEQ in the germline V gene. This CDR3 comprises 16 residues. CDR3 coding DNA: TGTGCCAGCAGCCAAATTGGACAGGACATGAACACTGAAGCTTTCTTT. Amino acids: CASSQIGQDMNTEAFF.

This chain joins TRBV5-6 and TRBJ1-3; 12 bases agree with TRBD1. The V segment lost 0 bases and the J segment 0 bases; nucleotides outside the gene matches: 4. Germline V gives CDR1 SGHDT, CDR2 YYEEEE. The CDR3 covers 18 residues. The CDR3 here is CASSLARDRGPSGNTIYF. CDR3 bases: TGTGCCAGCAGCTTGGCTCGGGACAGGGGGCCCTCTGGAAACACCATATATTTT.

The J gene is TRBJ2-5, the V gene TRBV5-1; D possibly corresponds to TRBD1 (6 bases). CDR1 is SGHRS and CDR2 is YFSETQ in the germline V gene. CDR3 length: 17 amino acids. Trimming took 1 base from V and 5 from J, leaving 21 bases between them. In DNA form, the CDR3 reads TGCGCCAGCAGCTTGCTGGTGCAGGGACAAGACCGGGAGACCCAGTACTTC. Residues: CASSLLVQGQDRETQYF.

The chain combines TRBV10-1 with TRBJ2-7; 11 bases fit TRBD1. The germline V gene encodes CDR1 WNHNN and CDR2 SYGVQD (reference sequence). This CDR3 contains 15 residues. Trimming at V came to 4 bases and at J to 7 bases, leaving 9 bases not matched to a gene. The CDR3 protein is CASSGAGTGGREQYF. The CDR3 bases are TGCGCCAGCAGTGGGGCCGGGACAGGGGGTCGAGAGCAGTACTTC.

This chain links TRBV20-1 with TRBJ2-5; D might be TRBD1 (5 bases). The CDR3 is made up of 11 amino acids. V was clipped by 6 bases and J by 4 bases, with 9 bases between them. CDR1 and CDR2 from the germline V gene are DFQATT and SNEGSKA (reference sequence). The CDR3 spells CSANRLETQYF. The CDR3 bases are TGCAGTGCCAACAGGTTAGAGACCCAGTACTTC.

This clone was picked up a small number of times. A junction boundary mismatches the germline segment, possibly from a read error. The chain has TRBV5-4 and TRBJ2-1; D is possibly TRBD2 (6 bases). Germline CDR1 reads SGHNT; CDR2 reads YYREEE (reference sequence). The CDR3 consists of 16 residues. Here the CDR3 DNA reads TGCGCCAGCAGCCAAGATCGGGCTAGCGCTAACAATGAGCAGTTCTTC. This codes for CASSQDRASANNEQFF.

CDR3 DNA sequence: TGTGCCAGCAGCTACAAGACTAGTATGGACGAGCAGTACTTC. It is translated as CASSYKTSMDEQYF. The gene calls are TRBV4-2 and TRBJ2-7; D is perhaps TRBD2 (6 bases). Trimming removed 5 bases at V and 5 bases at J, with 16 bases between. This CDR3 has 14 residues. Germline CDR1 LGHNA, CDR2 YNFKEQ.

The chain carries TRBV6-6 and TRBJ2-1, with 7 positions matching TRBD2. CDR3 length: 16 amino acids. After removal of 7 bases from V and 5 bases from J, the junction contained 14 bases not matched to a gene. Germline V gives CDR1 MNHNY, CDR2 SVGAGI (reference sequence). The CDR3 DNA follows: TGTGCCAGCACTATCAGTCGGGACTACAAGCACAATGAGCAGTTCTTC. It codes for CASTISRDYKHNEQFF.

The V gene is TRBV19, the J gene TRBJ2-7, with TRBD2 as a possible D gene (7 bases). The CDR3 contains 15 residues. Germline V gives CDR1 LNHDA, CDR2 SQIVND (reference sequence). V dropped 3 bases and J dropped 5 bases, with 17 bases sitting between them. DNA for the CDR3: TGTGCCAGTAGTATGGGAAACAGGGAGGGCGACGAGCAGTACTTC. As protein: CASSMGNREGDEQYF.